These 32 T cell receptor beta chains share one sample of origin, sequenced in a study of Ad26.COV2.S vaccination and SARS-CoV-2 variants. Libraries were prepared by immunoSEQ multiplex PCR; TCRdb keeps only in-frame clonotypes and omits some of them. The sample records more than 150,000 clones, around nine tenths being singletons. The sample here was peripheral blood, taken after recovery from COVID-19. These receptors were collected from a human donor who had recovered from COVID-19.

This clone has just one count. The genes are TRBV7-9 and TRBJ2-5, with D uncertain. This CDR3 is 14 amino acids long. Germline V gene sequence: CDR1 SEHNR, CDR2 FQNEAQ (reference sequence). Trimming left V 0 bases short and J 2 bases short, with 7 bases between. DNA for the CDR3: TGTGCCAGCAGCTTAGCGACTTCTCAAGAGACCCAGTACTTC. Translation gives CASSLATSQETQYF.

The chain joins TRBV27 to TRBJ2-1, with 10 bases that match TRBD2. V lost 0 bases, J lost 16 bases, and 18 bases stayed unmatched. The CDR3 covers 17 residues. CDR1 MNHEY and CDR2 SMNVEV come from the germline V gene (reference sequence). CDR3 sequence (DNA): TGTGCCAGCAGTTTATCCTGGCTAGCGGGAGCAACAGGGGACAAATTCTTC. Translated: CASSLSWLAGATGDKFF.

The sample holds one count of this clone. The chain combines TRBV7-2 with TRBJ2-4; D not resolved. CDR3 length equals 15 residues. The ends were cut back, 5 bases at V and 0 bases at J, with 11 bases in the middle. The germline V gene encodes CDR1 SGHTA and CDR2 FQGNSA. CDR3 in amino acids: CASSPSASAKNIQYF. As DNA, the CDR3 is TGTGCCAGCAGCCCCTCGGCCTCAGCCAAAAACATTCAGTACTTC.

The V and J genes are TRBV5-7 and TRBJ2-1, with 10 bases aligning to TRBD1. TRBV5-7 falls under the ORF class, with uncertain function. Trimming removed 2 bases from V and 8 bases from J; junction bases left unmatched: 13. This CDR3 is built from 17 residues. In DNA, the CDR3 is TGTGCCAGCAGCTTACCCTCAGACAGGGGGCGTATGTATGAGCAGTTCTTC. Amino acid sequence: CASSLPSDRGRMYEQFF.

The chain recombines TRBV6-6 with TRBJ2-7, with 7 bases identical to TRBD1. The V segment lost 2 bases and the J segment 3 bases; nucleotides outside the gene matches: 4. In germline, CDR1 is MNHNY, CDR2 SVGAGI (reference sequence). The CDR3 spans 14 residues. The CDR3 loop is CASSYTTGIYEQYF. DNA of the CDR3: TGTGCCAGCAGTTACACGACAGGGATCTACGAGCAGTACTTC.

The CDR3 region has the DNA TGTGCCAGCAGTTTTCCCTTGGGCGAAAAACTGTTTTTT. This translates into CASSFPLGEKLFF. The chain is built from TRBV28 and TRBJ1-4; D is unresolved. Germline CDR1 reads MDHEN; CDR2 reads SYDVKM. The CDR3 sequence is 13 residues long. V lost 3 bases to trimming and J lost 8 bases, with 10 bases between them.

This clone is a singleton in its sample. The CDR3 nucleotides are TGTGCCAGCAGCTCCCCCTTCCAGGGGAGATACGAGCAGTACTTC. Encoded protein: CASSSPFQGRYEQYF. The chain recombines TRBV7-8 with TRBJ2-7, with a tentative D call TRBD1 (6 bases). This CDR3 has 15 residues. Germline V CDR1 and CDR2: SGHVS, FQNEAQ. Trimming left V 4 bases short and J 4 bases short, with 17 bases between.

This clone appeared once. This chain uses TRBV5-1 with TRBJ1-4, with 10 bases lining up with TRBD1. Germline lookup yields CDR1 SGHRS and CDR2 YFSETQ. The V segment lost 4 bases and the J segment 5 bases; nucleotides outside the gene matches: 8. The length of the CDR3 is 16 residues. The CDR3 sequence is CASSGPGQGWNEKLFF. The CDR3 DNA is TGCGCCAGCAGCGGACCGGGACAGGGGTGGAATGAAAAACTGTTTTTT.

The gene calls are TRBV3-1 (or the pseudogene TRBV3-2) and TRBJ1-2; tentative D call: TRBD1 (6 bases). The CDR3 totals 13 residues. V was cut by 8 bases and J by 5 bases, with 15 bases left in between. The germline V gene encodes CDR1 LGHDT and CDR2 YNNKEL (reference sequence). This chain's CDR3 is CASRLGGEYGYTF. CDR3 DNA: TGTGCCAGCCGCCTGGGGGGCGAGTATGGCTACACCTTC.

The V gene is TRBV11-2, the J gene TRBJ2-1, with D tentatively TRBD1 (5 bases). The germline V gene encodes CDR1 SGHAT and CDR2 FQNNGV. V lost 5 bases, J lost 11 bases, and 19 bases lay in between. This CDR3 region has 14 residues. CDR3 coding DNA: TGTGCCAGCAGCACTCGACAGTTTATTGGTAAGCAGTTCTTC. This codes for CASSTRQFIGKQFF.

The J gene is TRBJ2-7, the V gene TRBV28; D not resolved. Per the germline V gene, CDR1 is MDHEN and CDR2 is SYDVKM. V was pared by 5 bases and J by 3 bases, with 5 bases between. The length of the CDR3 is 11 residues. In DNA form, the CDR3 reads TGTGCCAGCAGTCAGGTCTACGAGCAGTACTTC. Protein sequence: CASSQVYEQYF.

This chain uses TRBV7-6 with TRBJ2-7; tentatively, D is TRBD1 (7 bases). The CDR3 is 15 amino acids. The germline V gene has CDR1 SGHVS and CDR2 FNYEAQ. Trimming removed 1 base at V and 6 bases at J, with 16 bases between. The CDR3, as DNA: TGTGCCAGCAGCTTAGGAGGAGGGGGCTCGGGCGAGCAGTACTTC. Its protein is CASSLGGGGSGEQYF.

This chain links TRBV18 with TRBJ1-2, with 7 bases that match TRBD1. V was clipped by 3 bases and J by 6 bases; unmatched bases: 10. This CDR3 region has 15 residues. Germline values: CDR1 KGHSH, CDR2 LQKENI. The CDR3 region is CASSPSSGQINGYTF. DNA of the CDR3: TGTGCCAGCTCACCCTCTTCGGGACAGATTAATGGCTACACCTTC.

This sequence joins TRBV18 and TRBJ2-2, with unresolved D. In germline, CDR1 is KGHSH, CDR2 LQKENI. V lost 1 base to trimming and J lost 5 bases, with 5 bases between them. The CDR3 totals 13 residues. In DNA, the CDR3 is TGTGCCAGCTCACCACAAGGGACCGGGGAGCTGTTTTTT. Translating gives CASSPQGTGELFF.

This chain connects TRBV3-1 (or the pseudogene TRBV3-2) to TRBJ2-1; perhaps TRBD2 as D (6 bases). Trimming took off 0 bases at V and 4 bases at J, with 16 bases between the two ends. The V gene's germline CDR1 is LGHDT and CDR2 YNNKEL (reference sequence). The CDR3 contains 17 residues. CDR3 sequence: CASSQERNLGLYNEQFF. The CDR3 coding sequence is TGTGCCAGCAGCCAAGAGAGGAACCTAGGACTATACAATGAGCAGTTCTTC.

The CDR3: CASSLSLGGEQFF. For the CDR3, the DNA is TGTGCCAGCAGCCTCAGCCTAGGGGGTGAGCAGTTCTTC. The rearrangement joins TRBV14 to TRBJ2-1; maybe TRBD1 (6 bases). V was shortened by 4 bases and J by 9 bases, with 13 bases between the two germline ends. This CDR3 is 13 amino acids long. The germline gives CDR1 SGHDN, CDR2 FVKESK.

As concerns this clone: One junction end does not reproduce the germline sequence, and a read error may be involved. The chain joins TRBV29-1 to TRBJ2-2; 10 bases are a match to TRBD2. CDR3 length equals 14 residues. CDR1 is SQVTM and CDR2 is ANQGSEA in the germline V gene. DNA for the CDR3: TGCAGCGTGGATACTAGCGGGAACGCCGGGGAGCTGTTTTTT. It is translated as CSVDTSGNAGELFF.

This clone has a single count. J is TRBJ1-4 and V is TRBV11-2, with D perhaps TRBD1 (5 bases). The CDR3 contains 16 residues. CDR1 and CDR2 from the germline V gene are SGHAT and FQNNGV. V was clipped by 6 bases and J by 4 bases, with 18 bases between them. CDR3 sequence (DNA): TGTGCCAGCAGGAGACCCGGAGGCAGGGATAATGAAAAACTGTTTTTT. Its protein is CASRRPGGRDNEKLFF.

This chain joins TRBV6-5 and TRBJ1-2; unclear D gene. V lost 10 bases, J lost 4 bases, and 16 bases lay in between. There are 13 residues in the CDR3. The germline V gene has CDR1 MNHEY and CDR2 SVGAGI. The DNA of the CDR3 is TGTGCCATCAAGGCCGGGCAGAGCTATGGCTACACCTTC. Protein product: CAIKAGQSYGYTF.

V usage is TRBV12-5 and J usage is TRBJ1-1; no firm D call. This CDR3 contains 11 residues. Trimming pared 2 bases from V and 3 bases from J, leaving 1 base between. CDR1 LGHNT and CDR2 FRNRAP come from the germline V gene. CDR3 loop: CASGLHTEAFF. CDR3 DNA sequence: TGTGCTAGTGGTTTGCACACTGAAGCTTTCTTT.

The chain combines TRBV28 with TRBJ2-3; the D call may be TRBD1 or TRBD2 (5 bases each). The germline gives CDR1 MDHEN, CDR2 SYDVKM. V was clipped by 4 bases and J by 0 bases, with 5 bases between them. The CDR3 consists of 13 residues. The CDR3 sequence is CASSWGSTDTQYF. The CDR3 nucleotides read TGTGCCAGCAGTTGGGGGAGCACAGATACGCAGTATTTT.

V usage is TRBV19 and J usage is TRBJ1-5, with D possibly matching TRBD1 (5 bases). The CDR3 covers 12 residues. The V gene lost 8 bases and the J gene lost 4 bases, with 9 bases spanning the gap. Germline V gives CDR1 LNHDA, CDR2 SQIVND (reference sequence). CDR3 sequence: CASGGLNQPQHF. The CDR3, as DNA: TGTGCCAGTGGGGGACTTAATCAGCCCCAGCATTTT. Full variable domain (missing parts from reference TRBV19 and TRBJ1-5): DGGITQSPKYLFRKEGQNVTLSCEQNLNHDAMYWYRQDPGQGLRLIYYSQIVNDFQKGDIAEGYSVSREKKESFPLTVTSAQKNPTAFYLCASGGLNQPQHFGDGTRLSIL.

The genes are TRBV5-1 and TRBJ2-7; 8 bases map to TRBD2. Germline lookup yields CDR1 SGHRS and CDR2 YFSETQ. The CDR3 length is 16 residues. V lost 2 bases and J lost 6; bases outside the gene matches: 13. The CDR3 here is CASSLGLARGYIEQYF. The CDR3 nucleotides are TGCGCCAGCAGCTTAGGACTAGCACGAGGGTACATCGAGCAGTACTTC.

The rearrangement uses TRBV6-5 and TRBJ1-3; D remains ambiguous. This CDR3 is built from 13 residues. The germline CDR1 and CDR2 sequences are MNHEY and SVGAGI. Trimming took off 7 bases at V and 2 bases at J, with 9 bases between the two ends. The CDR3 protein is CASKGGAGNTIYF. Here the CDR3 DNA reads TGTGCCAGCAAGGGCGGAGCTGGAAACACCATATATTTT.

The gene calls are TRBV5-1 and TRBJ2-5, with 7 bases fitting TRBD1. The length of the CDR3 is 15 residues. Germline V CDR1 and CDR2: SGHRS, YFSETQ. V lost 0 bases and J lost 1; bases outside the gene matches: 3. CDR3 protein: CASSLATGVQETQYF. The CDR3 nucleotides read TGCGCCAGCAGCTTGGCCACAGGGGTCCAAGAGACCCAGTACTTC.

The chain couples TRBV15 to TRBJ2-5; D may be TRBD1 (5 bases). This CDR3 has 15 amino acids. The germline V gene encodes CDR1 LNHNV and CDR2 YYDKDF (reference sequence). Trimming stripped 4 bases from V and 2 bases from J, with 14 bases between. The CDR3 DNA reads TGTGCCACCAGCAATTCCTTGGGGCGGCAAGAGACCCAGTACTTC. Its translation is CATSNSLGRQETQYF.

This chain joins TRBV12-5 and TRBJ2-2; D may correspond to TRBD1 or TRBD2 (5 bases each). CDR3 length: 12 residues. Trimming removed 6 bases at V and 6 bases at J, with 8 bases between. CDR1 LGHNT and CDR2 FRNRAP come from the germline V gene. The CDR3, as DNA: TGTGCTAGTGGCCGGGGCCCCGGGGAGCTGTTTTTT. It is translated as CASGRGPGELFF.

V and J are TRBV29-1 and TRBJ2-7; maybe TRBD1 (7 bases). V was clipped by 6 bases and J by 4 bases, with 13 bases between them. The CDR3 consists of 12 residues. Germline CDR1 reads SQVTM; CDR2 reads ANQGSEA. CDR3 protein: CSVSEGAYEQYF. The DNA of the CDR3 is TGCAGCGTCTCGGAGGGGGCTTACGAGCAGTACTTC.

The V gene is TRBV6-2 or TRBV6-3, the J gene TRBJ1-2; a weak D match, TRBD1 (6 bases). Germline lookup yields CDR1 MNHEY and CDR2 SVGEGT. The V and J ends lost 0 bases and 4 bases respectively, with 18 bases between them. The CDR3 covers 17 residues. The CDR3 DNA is TGTGCCAGCAGTTACTCAACCCAACAGGGCTTTTTCTATGGCTACACCTTC. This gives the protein CASSYSTQQGFFYGYTF.

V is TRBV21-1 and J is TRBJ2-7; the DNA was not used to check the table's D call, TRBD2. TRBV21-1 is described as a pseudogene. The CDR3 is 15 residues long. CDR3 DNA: TGTGCCAGCAGCAAGGGGGGGGCTTGGATGAGCGAGCAGTACTTC. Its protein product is CASSKGGAWMSEQYF.

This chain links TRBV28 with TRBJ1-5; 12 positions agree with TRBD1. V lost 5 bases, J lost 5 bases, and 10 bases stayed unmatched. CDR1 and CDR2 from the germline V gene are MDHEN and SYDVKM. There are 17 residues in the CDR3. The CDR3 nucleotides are TGTGCCAGCAGTCCCGGGACAGGGGGCTTTGGGCATCAGCCCCAGCATTTT. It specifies CASSPGTGGFGHQPQHF.

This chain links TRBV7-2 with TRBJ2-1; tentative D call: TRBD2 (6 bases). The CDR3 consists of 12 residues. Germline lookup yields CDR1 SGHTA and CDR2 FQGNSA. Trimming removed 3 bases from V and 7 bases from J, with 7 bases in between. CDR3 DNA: TGTGCCAGCAGCTTCGCGGGGAATGAGCAGTTCTTC. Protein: CASSFAGNEQFF.